Sequencing of this TCR beta chain was carried out in a study of molecular identifiers for immune sequencing clone quantification. Overall study context: In replicates, RNA from roughly 18,000 or 92,000 naive CD8 cells was split five ways, four sequenced.

Each CDR3 protein gets one entry after TCRdb re-called the PCR reads with MiXCR. The sample includes about 510,000 distinct CDR3 sequences, roughly a fifth of them seen just once. The J segment lost 4 bases and the V segment lost 3 bases, leaving 6 bases of the junction unmatched. Germline CDR1 reads MNHEY; CDR2 reads SMNVEV (reference sequence). The CDR3 is 15 residues long. This clonotype was picked up many times. Libraries from naive CD8 cells were generated from approximately 20,000 to 1,000,000 sorted cells (with 10%, 30% or 50% RNA). The chain joins TRBV27 to TRBJ2-7, with 10 bases matching TRBD1. Sequenced material: naive CD8+ T cells from blood, with Jurkat cell RNA spiked in. The subset denotes: FACS-sorted CD8+CD4-CCR7+CD45RA+ naive T cells. The sequence came from a human donor in good health. Some libraries in this study had Jurkat cell RNA spiked in. CDR3 bases: TGTGCCAGCAGTTTCGCCGGGACAGGGGTATACGAGCAGTACTTC. Translated, it gives CASSFAGTGVYEQYF.